These T cell receptor beta chains were read from a single sample in a study of PD-1 blockade in classical Hodgkin lymphoma. Some clones are missing from TCRdb's copy, which holds only in-frame ones; the method was immunoSEQ multiplex PCR. The data show tens of thousands of clones, with approximately 89% seen just once and about 12% held by the top ten. The sample was peripheral blood mononuclear cells (PBMCs), taken at baseline. The receptors here all came from a human donor with classical Hodgkin lymphoma. The CDR3 runs from the conserved cysteine through the conserved F or W. D genes are given only for firm matches. A row's size may be missing; if present it is once, few, many or a size class.

clone_size j_call d_call v_call cdr3_nt cdr3_aa
- TRBJ2-7 - TRBV7-9 TGTGCCAGCAGCGGGGTGACCTACGAGCAGTACTTC CASSGVTYEQYF
- TRBJ1-4 - TRBV5-4 TGTGCCAGCAGCCAAGATTTTGGGGTTGAAAAACTGTTTTTT CASSQDFGVEKLFF
- TRBJ2-1 TRBD2 TRBV9 TGTGCCAGCAGCTCGGGACTAGCGGGGGTACTATACAATGAGCAGTTCTTC CASSSGLAGVLYNEQFF
- TRBJ2-1 TRBD2 TRBV7-6 TGTGCCAGCAGCTTCCGACTAGCGGGGGGCGCTAACTCCTACAATGAGCAGTTCTTC CASSFRLAGGANSYNEQFF
- TRBJ1-1 - TRBV6-5 TGTGCCAGCTCCCGAGGAAACACTGAAGCTTTCTTT CASSRGNTEAFF
- TRBJ1-4 - TRBV6-6 TGTGCCAGCAGTTACGGGGGGGCGGAGAGGAAAAAACTGTTTTTT CASSYGGAERKKLFF
- TRBJ1-3 - TRBV11-3 TGTGCCAGCAGCTTAGGGGCGTCAAGCTCTGGAAACACCATATATTTT CASSLGASSSGNTIYF
- TRBJ1-5 - TRBV10-3 TGTGCCATCAGTGAGTCGGTCGATCAGCCCCAGCATTTT CAISESVDQPQHF
- TRBJ1-2 - TRBV5-8 TGTGCCAGCAGCTCTCCCGGCCGCTACTATGGCTACACCTTC CASSSPGRYYGYTF
- TRBJ2-3 TRBD2 TRBV19 TGTGCCAGTATAGAGCGGGGGACAGATACGCAGTATTTT CASIERGTDTQYF
- TRBJ2-7 - TRBV28 TGTGCCCGGCCGAAGGAATCTTACGAGCAGTACTTC CARPKESYEQYF
- TRBJ2-1 - TRBV6-1 TGTGCCACCACACCCTCGGGCGGTACTGGGAATGAGCAGTTCTTC CATTPSGGTGNEQFF
- TRBJ1-1 - TRBV10-1 TGCGCCAGCAGGGGGTCGAACACTGAAGCTTTCTTT CASRGSNTEAFF
few TRBJ1-6 - TRBV7-6 TGTGCCAGCAGCTTGGGGGATTCACCCCTCCACTTT CASSLGDSPLHF
- TRBJ1-3 - TRBV5-1 TGCGCCAGCAGCTTGGAGAGGGTCGGAAACACCATATATTTT CASSLERVGNTIYF
- TRBJ2-5 - TRBV7-7 TGTGCCAGCAGCTACCGGACTAACGGGGAGACCCAGTACTTC CASSYRTNGETQYF
- TRBJ2-7 - TRBV6-5 TGTGCCAGCAGTGAAGCAGACGGCTACGAGCAGTACTTC CASSEADGYEQYF
- TRBJ2-3 - TRBV7-2 TGTGCCAGCAGCCAAGATTTGCGGAGCACAGATACGCAGTATTTT CASSQDLRSTDTQYF
- TRBJ2-7 - TRBV18 TGTGCCAGCTCACTTCAGGGCTACGAGCAGTACTTC CASSLQGYEQYF
once TRBJ1-2 TRBD1 TRBV27 TGTGCCAGCAGCTTGACAGGGACTAACTATGGCTACACCTTC CASSLTGTNYGYTF
- TRBJ2-7 TRBD1 TRBV29-1 TGCAGCTTCGCACTTACGGGACAGGGGCGCAACGAGCAGTACTTC CSFALTGQGRNEQYF
few TRBJ1-1 - TRBV5-4 TGTGCCAGCAGCTGGGGACCAATCGGGAACACTGAAGCTTTCTTT CASSWGPIGNTEAFF
- TRBJ2-5 - TRBV10-3 TGTGCCATCAGTGAGTCTGGGGGGCGGGAGACCCAGTACTTC CAISESGGRETQYF
- TRBJ2-7 - TRBV2 TGTGCCAGCCCCCCTAGTAGGGGGTCCTACGAGCAGTACTTC CASPPSRGSYEQYF
- TRBJ1-1 - TRBV7-9 TGTGCCAGCAGTTCATTCAAGGACGGAGAAGCTTTCTTT CASSSFKDGEAFF
few TRBJ2-7 - TRBV14 TGTGCCAGCAGCCAAGGATTGGAAGTCTCAGGAGCCTACGAGCAGTACTTC CASSQGLEVSGAYEQYF
once TRBJ2-3 - TRBV6-5 TGTGCCAGCAGTTACTCCGGCTATTCTAGCACAGATACGCAGTATTTT CASSYSGYSSTDTQYF
- TRBJ1-1 - TRBV9 TGTGCCAGCAGCGCAGCAGGGGTGGCTGAAGCTTTCTTT CASSAAGVAEAFF